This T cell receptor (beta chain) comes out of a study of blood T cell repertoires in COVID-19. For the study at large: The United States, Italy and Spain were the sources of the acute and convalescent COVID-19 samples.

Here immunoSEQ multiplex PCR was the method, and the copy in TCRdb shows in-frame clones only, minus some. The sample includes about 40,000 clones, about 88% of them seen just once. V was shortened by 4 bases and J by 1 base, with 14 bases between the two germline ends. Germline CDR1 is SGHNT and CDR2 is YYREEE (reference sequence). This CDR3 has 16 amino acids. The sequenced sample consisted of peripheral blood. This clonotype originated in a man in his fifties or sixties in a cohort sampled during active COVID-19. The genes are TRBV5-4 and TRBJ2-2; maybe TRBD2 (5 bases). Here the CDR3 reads CASSLGSTENTGELFF. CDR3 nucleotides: TGTGCCAGCAGCCTAGGGAGTACAGAGAACACCGGGGAGCTGTTTTTT.